This TCR beta chain was documented in a study of regulatory T cells in long-lasting Graves disease. Study conclusions and caveats: There were preferences for TRBV28, TRBJ1-2 and TRBJ2-5 in persistent disease. The study found lower TCR diversity in persistent Graves' patients than in newly diagnosed ones. Thyroid tissue was not sampled; only peripheral blood was.

Time point indicated: persistent/refractory GD, antithyroid drugs over 5 years with positive TRAb. PBMC RNA was the source of the TCR library. American Thyroid Association guidelines were used to diagnose Graves' disease. This clonotype was counted at least ten times. Its specificity is not known. Relying on iRepertoire HTBI primers and Arm-PCR of CDR3 regions, the team built TCR beta libraries. TCRdb recomputed calls from the multiplex PCR reads with MiXCR, one row per CDR3 protein. In the table there are roughly 450,000 distinct CDR3 sequences, about 22% of which are singletons. This CDR3 spans 16 amino acids. Trimming shortened V by 7 bases and J by 0 bases, and 15 bases separated the two germline ends. CDR1 and CDR2 from the germline V gene are LNHDA and SQIVND (reference sequence).

The sequences come from peripheral blood mononuclear cells (PBMCs), collected when the disease was refractory, from a patient treated with antithyroid drugs. This receptor was obtained from a female donor with Graves disease. The chain uses TRBV19 and TRBJ2-2; D may match TRBD1 or TRBD2 (5 bases each). DNA for the CDR3: TGTGCCAGTACCCCCGGGACGGGAACGAACACCGGGGAGCTGTTTTTT. This sequence encodes CASTPGTGTNTGELFF.